This TCR beta chain is drawn from a study of identical twins. The germline V gene has CDR1 SGHRS and CDR2 YFSETQ. Trimming removed 4 bases from V and 5 bases from J, with 12 bases in between. CDR3 length: 14 residues. Template switching (which added a universal primer site) was used, and cDNA carried unique molecular identifiers. TCRdb independently ran MiXCR on the 5' RACE reads; one entry per CDR3 protein. Of approximately 550,000 distinct CDR3 sequences detected, 20% to 25% appear once; the ten largest clones hold around 0.48%. General study results and limits: Within beta out-of-frame sequences, the excess sharing observed between twins was weaker. Alpha sequences out of frame and shared by twins had excess low generation probability.

For this clonotype: Antigen: not known.

These data were also reused for a study on yellow fever vaccine responses in identical twins.

The receptor was derived from a woman aged 18 to 35 in good health. This chain uses TRBV5-1 with TRBJ1-4, with D possibly being TRBD1 (6 bases). Sequenced: CD4+ T cells sorted from blood. The CDR3 nucleotides read TGCGCCAGCAGCGGGGGGGCGAGCAATGAAAAACTGTTTTTT. Its protein product is CASSGGASNEKLFF.